The present T cell receptor (beta chain) was sequenced within a study of radiotherapy plus CTLA-4 blockade in lung cancer. This clone was observed once. Assay: immunoSEQ multiplex PCR; the TCRdb copy retains only in-frame clones and omits some. The repertoire includes 65,000 to 100,000 clones, roughly four fifths of them detected once, and 0.65% to 0.95% sits in the top ten. The V gene lost 2 bases and the J gene lost 8 bases, with 12 bases spanning the gap. CDR3 size: 13 residues. Looked up from germline, CDR1 is SGHDN and CDR2 is FVKESK. The specimen comprised peripheral blood, sampled from a patient treated with radiotherapy plus ipilimumab. The sequence was collected from a human donor with non-small cell lung cancer who had stable disease on radiotherapy plus ipilimumab. V gene TRBV14 combines with J gene TRBJ1-2; weak D call: TRBD1 (5 bases). In nucleotides, the CDR3 is TGTGCCAGCAGCCAATTACAGGCCGCCGGCTACACCTTC. It yields the protein CASSQLQAAGYTF.